These 23 T cell receptor beta chains came from one sample sequenced in a study of CD8 T cells in Susac syndrome. cDNA came from about 0.5 to 1 ug RNA primed by random hexamers. TCRdb re-analysed the immunoSEQ multiplex PCR reads in MiXCR, keeping a single row per CDR3 protein. The table has a few hundred thousand distinct CDR3 sequences, around 91% seen once; the top ten hold 0.18%. The material sequenced was CD8+ T cells from PBMCs. The receptors derive from a human donor with multiple sclerosis.

The J gene is TRBJ1-4, the V gene TRBV4-3; D call uncertain. The V gene's germline CDR1 is LGHNA and CDR2 YSLEER. This CDR3 is 13 amino acids long. Trimming took off 0 bases at V and 7 bases at J, with 6 bases between the two ends. The CDR3 sequence: CASSQDLSEKLFF. The CDR3 DNA is TGCGCCAGCAGCCAAGACTTAAGTGAAAAACTGTTTTTT.

In its sample, this clonotype was seen once. The rearrangement links TRBV20-1 to TRBJ2-1; 7 nucleotides match TRBD2. Germline V gene data show CDR1 as DFQATT and CDR2 as SNEGSKA (reference sequence). Losses at the gene ends were 0 bases for V and 1 base for J; bases not matched to a gene: 15. CDR3 length equals 19 residues. This CDR3 is CSARDEAGEALLSYNEQFF. CDR3 sequence (DNA): TGCAGTGCTAGAGATGAGGCGGGAGAAGCCCTCCTGTCCTACAATGAGCAGTTCTTC.

The V call is TRBV4-3, the J call TRBJ2-7; 8 nucleotides align to TRBD1. CDR3 length: 17 amino acids. Germline trimming cut 0 bases from V and 2 bases from J; bases unmatched to any gene: 9. CDR1 is LGHNA, CDR2 YSLEER, per germline. This CDR3 is CASSQEATGDKTYEQYF. The CDR3 region has the DNA TGCGCCAGCAGCCAAGAGGCGACAGGGGACAAGACCTACGAGCAGTACTTC.

The V and J genes are TRBV20-1 and TRBJ1-2; D is ambiguous. V lost 1 base and J 4 bases, leaving 4 bases between the germline ends. The CDR3 covers 11 residues. From germline, CDR1 is DFQATT and CDR2 SNEGSKA (reference sequence). CDR3 region: CSARAPYGYTF. CDR3 in DNA: TGCAGTGCTAGAGCCCCCTATGGCTACACCTTC.

The chain links TRBV7-9 to TRBJ1-2; no firm D call. There are 12 residues in the CDR3. V gave up 6 bases and J gave up 14 bases, with 19 bases separating them. Germline V CDR1 and CDR2: SEHNR, FQNEAQ (reference sequence). The CDR3 reads CASSSGDLDLTF. The CDR3 DNA is TGTGCCAGCAGTTCCGGAGACCTAGACCTGACCTTC.

The chain links TRBV30 to TRBJ2-7, with D unclear. Trimming removed 5 bases at V and 2 bases at J, with 4 bases between. Germline loops: CDR1 GTSNPN, CDR2 SVGIG (reference sequence). The CDR3 runs to 10 residues. The CDR3 here is CAWGTYEQYF. The CDR3, as DNA: TGTGCCTGGGGTACCTACGAGCAGTACTTC. Full variable domain (remainder filled in from reference TRBV30 and TRBJ2-7): SQTIHQWPATLVQPVGSPLSLECTVEGTSNPNLYWYRQAAGRGLQLLFYSVGIGQISSEVPQNLSASRPQDRQFILSSKKLLLSDSGFYLCAWGTYEQYFGPGTRLTVT.

The sample holds a few counts of this clonotype. This chain connects TRBV12-3 or TRBV12-4 to TRBJ1-6; the match to TRBD1 covers 9 bases. V trimming: 3 bases; J trimming: 9 bases; junction bases outside the gene matches: 3. This CDR3 spans 14 amino acids. In DNA, the CDR3 is TGTGCCAGCAGTTTGGGACAGGGAGGTTCACCCCTCCACTTT. This gives the protein CASSLGQGGSPLHF.

The V and J genes are TRBV9 and TRBJ2-2; the match to TRBD1 covers 8 bases. Trimming at V came to 4 bases and at J to 6 bases, leaving 11 bases not matched to a gene. CDR3 length: 16 residues. Looked up from germline, CDR1 is SGDLS and CDR2 is YYNGEE. The CDR3 DNA sequence: TGTGCCAGCAGCCCGTGGGACAGGCAAGGGGCCGGGGAGCTGTTTTTT. Translating gives CASSPWDRQGAGELFF.

The chain combines TRBV12-3 or TRBV12-4 with TRBJ2-2; D uncertain. The CDR3 totals 15 residues. Trimming cost V 6 bases and J 5 bases, with 16 bases left between them. CDR3 in amino acids: CASSPLGFYTGELFF. For the CDR3, the DNA is TGTGCCAGCAGCCCCCTCGGATTTTATACCGGGGAGCTGTTTTTT.

The V call is TRBV4-1, the J call TRBJ2-2; the match to TRBD2 covers 9 bases. V was clipped by 3 bases and J by 6 bases; unmatched bases: 8. Germline CDR1 reads MGHRA; CDR2 reads YSYEKL. The CDR3 consists of 16 residues. As DNA, the CDR3 is TGCGCCAGCAGCCATGGCGGGAGGGCCGACTCCGGGGAGCTGTTTTTT. It encodes CASSHGGRADSGELFF.

This chain uses TRBV5-4 with TRBJ2-1; 14 nucleotides line up with TRBD2. Germline CDR1 is SGHNT and CDR2 is YYREEE (reference sequence). The CDR3 contains 16 residues. V gave up 4 bases and J gave up 8 bases; unmatched junction bases: 8. The CDR3 loop reads CASSIGTSGSGDEQFF. For the CDR3, the DNA is TGTGCCAGCAGCATCGGGACTAGCGGGAGTGGGGATGAGCAGTTCTTC.

Only a few counts were recorded for this clonotype. The rearrangement links TRBV19 to TRBJ2-1; 12 positions agree with TRBD2. The V gene's germline CDR1 is LNHDA and CDR2 SQIVND (reference sequence). V trimming: 6 bases; J trimming: 4 bases; junction bases outside the gene matches: 4. This CDR3 region has 15 residues. The DNA of the CDR3 is TGTGCCAGTAGCTGGACTAGCGGGGTTTACAATGAGCAGTTCTTC. This codes for CASSWTSGVYNEQFF. Complete variable domain (other parts from reference TRBV19 and TRBJ2-1): DGGITQSPKYLFRKEGQNVTLSCEQNLNHDAMYWYRQDPGQGLRLIYYSQIVNDFQKGDIAEGYSVSREKKESFPLTVTSAQKNPTAFYLCASSWTSGVYNEQFFGPGTRLTVL.

The chain is built from TRBV12-3 or TRBV12-4 and TRBJ1-1; D ambiguous. This CDR3 is 15 amino acids long. Trimming removed 2 bases from V and 3 bases from J, with 13 bases in between. The chain's CDR3 is CASSLTLPGDTEAFF. In DNA form, the CDR3 reads TGTGCCAGCAGTTTAACACTCCCTGGGGACACTGAAGCTTTCTTT.

CDR3 DNA sequence: TGCGCCAGCAGCCAGGCCGTAGCGGGGGTTTCCTACAATGAGCAGTTCTTC. Translating gives CASSQAVAGVSYNEQFF. The chain uses TRBV4-3 and TRBJ2-1; TRBD2 aligns across 9 bases. Per germline, CDR1 LGHNA and CDR2 YSLEER. The CDR3 is made up of 17 amino acids. V was pared by 3 bases and J by 1 base, with 7 bases of the junction left unmatched.

The chain links TRBV5-5 to TRBJ2-1; 9 bases align to TRBD2. The germline CDR1 and CDR2 sequences are SGHKS and YYEKEE (reference sequence). V shed 1 base, J shed 8 bases, and the junction held 10 bases outside the gene matches. The CDR3 has 16 residues. CDR3 DNA sequence: TGTGCCAGCAGCTTGCCTGCGGGAGGGTGGTGGTATGAGCAGTTCTTC. Its protein product is CASSLPAGGWWYEQFF.

The chain recombines TRBV23-1 with TRBJ2-3, with TRBD2 matching over 9 bases. TRBV23-1 is marked as an open reading frame, function uncertain. The length of the CDR3 is 15 residues. With 3 bases clipped from V and 3 bases from J, the junction kept 4 bases outside the gene matches. The CDR3 protein is CASSHPSGKTDTQYF. The CDR3 DNA sequence: TGCGCCAGCAGTCACCCTAGCGGGAAGACAGATACGCAGTATTTT.

V usage is TRBV7-2 and J usage is TRBJ1-1; TRBD1 is a possible D gene (5 bases). From germline, CDR1 is SGHTA and CDR2 FQGNSA. The CDR3 totals 16 residues. The V gene lost 1 base and the J gene lost 1 base, with 13 bases spanning the gap. For the CDR3, the DNA is TGTGCCAGCAGCTTAGTGGGAGGGGCGGAGAACACTGAAGCTTTCTTT. Protein: CASSLVGGAENTEAFF. Supplemented by reference TRBV7-2 and TRBJ1-1, the full variable domain reads GAGVSQSPSNKVTEKGKDVELRCDPISGHTALYWYRQSLGQGLEFLIYFQGNSAPDKSGLPSDRFSAERTGGSVSTLTIQRTQQEDSAVYLCASSLVGGAENTEAFFGQGTRLTVV.

V is TRBV19 and J is TRBJ1-5, with D tentatively TRBD1 (6 bases). The CDR3 contains 15 residues. CDR1 is LNHDA and CDR2 is SQIVND in the germline V gene (reference sequence). V was shortened by 3 bases and J by 4 bases, with 13 bases between the two germline ends. The DNA of the CDR3 is TGTGCCAGTAGTATGACCGCAGGGGAGAATCAGCCCCAGCATTTT. Translating gives CASSMTAGENQPQHF.

This sequence joins TRBV13 and TRBJ2-5; D is undetermined. Germline V gene sequence: CDR1 PRHDT, CDR2 FYEKMQ (reference sequence). With 0 bases removed from V and 3 bases from J, the gap between germline ends came to 8 bases. The CDR3 is 14 residues long. CDR3 protein: CASSLGGNKETQYF. In nucleotides, the CDR3 is TGTGCCAGCAGCTTAGGAGGTAACAAAGAGACCCAGTACTTC.

The chain employs TRBV7-9 and TRBJ1-1; unclear D gene. Per the germline V gene, CDR1 is SEHNR and CDR2 is FQNEAQ (reference sequence). V was clipped by 5 bases and J by 4 bases, with 23 bases between them. This CDR3 has 17 amino acids. The CDR3 bases are TGTGCCAGCAGCCCCGGGCAGCCAGGCCTTTGGGTCACTGAAGCTTTCTTT. Protein: CASSPGQPGLWVTEAFF.

This chain connects TRBV12-3 or TRBV12-4 to TRBJ1-5; D gene uncertain. This CDR3 has 15 amino acids. Trimming pared 3 bases from V and 3 bases from J, leaving 12 bases between. CDR3 coding DNA: TGTGCCAGCAGTTTGGGAGGGCAACCCAATCAGCCCCAGCATTTT. Protein: CASSLGGQPNQPQHF.

The chain is built from TRBV3-1 and TRBJ1-2; D is unclear. The germline V gene encodes CDR1 LGHDT and CDR2 YNNKEL (reference sequence). The CDR3 loop spans 13 amino acids. Trimming left V 6 bases short and J 3 bases short, with 11 bases between. The CDR3 DNA reads TGTGCCAGCAGATCTGACGCAGACTATGGCTACACCTTC. It specifies CASRSDADYGYTF.

V is TRBV29-1 and J is TRBJ2-1, with 7 nucleotides matching TRBD1. The CDR3 runs to 13 residues. The germline CDR1 and CDR2 sequences are SQVTM and ANQGSEA. The J segment lost 4 bases and the V segment lost 4 bases, leaving 4 bases of the junction unmatched. CDR3: CSVVGQRYNEQFF. CDR3 DNA sequence: TGCAGCGTTGTGGGACAGCGATACAATGAGCAGTTCTTC.